The 27 T cell receptor beta chains given below trace back to one sample, sequenced in a study of a mutant IDH1 vaccine in newly diagnosed glioma. These receptors have no identified antigens. The time point is: week 11, during vaccination. In the vaccine, a single dose held 300 ug of the mutant IDH1 20-mer peptide, along with topical imiquimod. TCRdb's copy holds only in-frame clones and misses some; the assay was immunoSEQ multiplex PCR. The data contain 120,000 or so clones, 80% of them singletons. The sequences come from PBMCs, collected from a glioma patient whose treatment included an IDH1 peptide vaccine. The origin of the receptors is a man aged 35 to 55 with glioma.

The chain links TRBV6-6 to TRBJ2-7, with 11 nucleotides matching TRBD1. With 6 bases clipped from V and 6 bases from J, the junction kept 7 bases outside the gene matches. CDR3 length: 14 amino acids. CDR1 and CDR2 from the germline V gene are MNHNY and SVGAGI (reference sequence). The CDR3 DNA sequence: TGTGCCAGCAGGGACGGGACAGGGGGTGTCGAGCAGTACTTC. It codes for CASRDGTGGVEQYF.

The chain couples TRBV27 to TRBJ2-1; D is tentatively TRBD1 or TRBD2 (5 bases each). The length of the CDR3 is 13 residues. CDR1 MNHEY and CDR2 SMNVEV come from the germline V gene (reference sequence). V shed 3 bases and J shed 8 bases, with 11 bases lying between them. Here the CDR3 DNA reads TGTGCCAGCAGTTTGTGGGGGATCGATGAGCAGTTCTTC. Translated, it gives CASSLWGIDEQFF.

The rearrangement uses TRBV7-8 and TRBJ1-1; D not certain. Trimming shortened V by 3 bases and J by 0 bases, and 5 bases separated the two germline ends. The CDR3 sequence is 13 residues long. Per the germline V gene, CDR1 is SGHVS and CDR2 is FQNEAQ. Here the CDR3 DNA reads TGTGCCAGCAGCTTGGAAGTGAACACTGAAGCTTTCTTT. Protein sequence: CASSLEVNTEAFF.

V gene TRBV19 combines with J gene TRBJ2-1; 9 nucleotides agree with TRBD1. V lost 4 bases and J lost 6; bases outside the gene matches: 7. The CDR3 is 15 amino acids. CDR1 and CDR2 from the germline V gene are LNHDA and SQIVND (reference sequence). CDR3 region: CASSTTGGLSNEQFF. The CDR3, as DNA: TGTGCCAGTAGTACGACAGGGGGGTTGAGCAATGAGCAGTTCTTC.

The rearrangement joins TRBV9 to TRBJ2-3, with D uncertain. The CDR3 has 15 amino acids. Germline-derived CDR1 and CDR2 are SGDLS and YYNGEE. V lost 0 bases and J lost 2, with 10 bases in between. CDR3 coding DNA: TGTGCCAGCAGCGTAGGTTGGCGTAACACAGATACGCAGTATTTT. It yields the protein CASSVGWRNTDTQYF.

V gene TRBV27 combines with J gene TRBJ2-7; D uncertain. The CDR3 is made up of 11 amino acids. The V gene's germline CDR1 is MNHEY and CDR2 SMNVEV (reference sequence). Trimming removed 4 bases from V and 3 bases from J, with 4 bases in between. The CDR3 nucleotides read TGTGCCAGCAGTTCTCACTACGAGCAGTACTTC. Its protein product is CASSSHYEQYF.

V is TRBV9 and J is TRBJ2-1; the D is unclear. V was cut by 1 base and J by 8 bases, with 13 bases left in between. CDR3 length: 14 residues. CDR1 SGDLS and CDR2 YYNGEE come from the germline V gene. The CDR3 region is CASSVRLGWDEQFF. In DNA, the CDR3 is TGTGCCAGCAGCGTAAGATTGGGGTGGGATGAGCAGTTCTTC. The variable domain in full, with the rest retrieved from reference TRBV9 and TRBJ2-1, is DSGVTQTPKHLITATGQRVTLRCSPRSGDLSVYWYQQSLDQGLQFLIQYYNGEERAKGNILERFSAQQFPDLHSELNLSSLELGDSALYFCASSVRLGWDEQFFGPGTRLTVL.

CDR3 bases: TGTGCCAGTAGCCCCCAGGGGCGCGCGGGAGAGCAGTACTTC. Amino acid sequence: CASSPQGRAGEQYF. The chain is built from TRBV19 and TRBJ2-7; the D call may be TRBD1 or TRBD2 (6 bases each). The CDR3 runs 14 residues. Germline assignment: CDR1 LNHDA and CDR2 SQIVND (reference sequence). Trimming took off 6 bases at V and 7 bases at J, with 19 bases between the two ends.

The DNA for the CDR3 is TGTGCCAGTAGAGATGCCGGGACAGGGAGAGGCTACACCTTC. This encodes CASRDAGTGRGYTF. The genes are TRBV27 and TRBJ1-2; 9 bases are shared with TRBD1. V was clipped by 9 bases and J by 8 bases; unmatched bases: 13. CDR3 length equals 14 residues. Germline values: CDR1 MNHEY, CDR2 SMNVEV (reference sequence).

The V and J genes are TRBV2 and TRBJ2-5, with 7 bases aligning to TRBD1. Matching the DNA end better, TRBJ2-7 makes the J call doubtful. The CDR3 has 13 residues. Germline V gene sequence: CDR1 SNHLY, CDR2 FYNNEI. The CDR3 sequence is CASSLNRGYEQYF. CDR3 bases: TGTGCCAGCAGCCTCAACAGGGGCTACGAGCAGTACTTC.

The chain carries TRBV6-1 and TRBJ1-2; 9 bases agree with TRBD1. CDR1 and CDR2 (germline): MNHNS, SASEGT. J was trimmed by 10 bases and V by 3 bases; bases with no gene match: 6. This CDR3 has 13 amino acids. For the CDR3, the DNA is TGTGCCAGCAGTGAGGGACAGGGAAGGATCTACACCTTC. Amino acids: CASSEGQGRIYTF.

This clone was observed once. The chain recombines TRBV6-1 with TRBJ2-1; D uncertain. CDR1 is MNHNS and CDR2 is SASEGT in the germline V gene. V dropped 9 bases and J dropped 2 bases, with 17 bases sitting between them. The CDR3 is made up of 15 amino acids. CDR3 sequence (DNA): TGTGCCAGTGGGGTACCTGCTGGAACCTACAATGAGCAGTTCTTC. Protein sequence: CASGVPAGTYNEQFF.

A note on this clone: Other nucleotide sequences from this sample produce the same CDR3. The chain has TRBV4-1 and TRBJ1-5; 7 bases fit TRBD1. Germline CDR1 and CDR2: MGHRA and YSYEKL. The CDR3 consists of 17 residues. After removal of 0 bases from V and 1 base from J, the junction contained 6 bases not matched to a gene. CDR3 coding DNA: TGCGCCAGCAGCCAAGAGGGGACAGCTCTCAGCAATCAGCCCCAGCATTTT. Residues: CASSQEGTALSNQPQHF.

This clone was seen a handful of times. V gene TRBV10-3 combines with J gene TRBJ1-1, with 7 bases identical to TRBD1. The V segment lost 10 bases and the J segment 1 base; nucleotides outside the gene matches: 15. Germline values: CDR1 ENHRY, CDR2 SYGVKD. The CDR3 is 16 residues long. CDR3 loop: CATKEGWGQPNTEAFF. The CDR3, as DNA: TGTGCCACTAAAGAGGGGTGGGGACAGCCGAACACTGAAGCTTTCTTT.

In its sample, this clone was seen a few times. In DNA form, the CDR3 reads TGTGCCAGCAGCTCCCTAGGTGAAAAACTGTTTTTT. As protein: CASSSLGEKLFF. V gene TRBV11-2 combines with J gene TRBJ1-4; D is uncertain. This CDR3 has 12 residues. Germline values: CDR1 SGHAT, CDR2 FQNNGV. The V gene lost 4 bases and the J gene lost 7 bases, with 7 bases spanning the gap.

The table lists this clone with a few counts. The chain uses TRBV7-2 and TRBJ2-7; 8 nucleotides match TRBD1. The CDR3 covers 16 residues. Germline CDR1 is SGHTA and CDR2 is FQGNSA. V gave up 6 bases and J gave up 2 bases; unmatched junction bases: 12. The CDR3 spells CASRSQDRGPPYEQYF. The CDR3 coding sequence is TGTGCCAGCAGGAGTCAAGACAGGGGTCCACCCTACGAGCAGTACTTC.

The chain recombines TRBV20-1 with TRBJ2-1; tentative D call: TRBD2 (6 bases). This CDR3 region has 11 residues. In germline, CDR1 is DFQATT, CDR2 SNEGSKA (reference sequence). In DNA form, the CDR3 reads TGCTCAGGACTATCTATTCATGAGCAGTTCTTC. Protein sequence: CSGLSIHEQFF.

V gene TRBV11-2 combines with J gene TRBJ2-7; the match to TRBD2 covers 7 bases. After removal of 3 bases from V and 3 bases from J, the junction contained 5 bases not matched to a gene. Germline V gene data show CDR1 as SGHAT and CDR2 as FQNNGV. The CDR3 totals 14 residues. CDR3 in amino acids: CASSLGDYFYEQYF. CDR3 bases: TGTGCCAGCAGCTTGGGGGACTACTTCTACGAGCAGTACTTC.

The chain employs TRBV5-6 and TRBJ2-1; TRBD1 might be the D (5 bases). V lost 1 base and J lost 0, with 8 bases in between. In germline, CDR1 is SGHDT, CDR2 YYEEEE. This CDR3 has 15 amino acids. The CDR3 DNA is TGTGCCAGCAGCTTGCAGGGTCTCTCCTACAATGAGCAGTTCTTC. Translation gives CASSLQGLSYNEQFF.

This clone showed up just a few times. This chain connects TRBV6-1 to TRBJ1-1; D gene ambiguous. V lost 2 bases, J lost 2 bases, and 9 bases lay in between. Germline-derived CDR1 and CDR2 are MNHNS and SASEGT. CDR3 size: 14 residues. The CDR3 protein is CASSESVRNTEAFF. As DNA, the CDR3 is TGTGCCAGCAGTGAATCAGTCAGAAACACTGAAGCTTTCTTT.

The chain couples TRBV4-3 to TRBJ2-1; D gene unclear. Trimming removed 0 bases at V and 2 bases at J, with 8 bases between. CDR1 is LGHNA, CDR2 YSLEER, per germline. This CDR3 contains 15 residues. Written as DNA, the CDR3 is TGCGCCAGCAGCCAAGACAGGCAACCCTACAATGAGCAGTTCTTC. Translated: CASSQDRQPYNEQFF.

This chain connects TRBV11-2 to TRBJ1-4; tentatively, D is TRBD1 (6 bases). From germline, CDR1 is SGHAT and CDR2 FQNNGV. This CDR3 contains 15 residues. Trimming removed 3 bases at V and 8 bases at J, with 16 bases between. For the CDR3, the DNA is TGTGCCAGCAGCTTGGTGGGGGGCTCTAGGGAAAAACTGTTTTTT. It specifies CASSLVGGSREKLFF.

The chain is built from TRBV2 and TRBJ2-6; D is perhaps TRBD1 (6 bases). CDR1 and CDR2 (germline): SNHLY, FYNNEI. The V gene lost 7 bases and the J gene lost 0 bases, with 10 bases spanning the gap. The CDR3 totals 15 residues. The CDR3 loop reads CASTQQGSGANVLTF. The DNA for the CDR3 is TGTGCCAGCACCCAACAGGGCTCTGGGGCCAACGTCCTGACTTTC.

The CDR3 here is CASSQEVSRGANTGELFF. The CDR3 bases are TGTGCCAGCAGCCAAGAAGTTTCGCGGGGGGCTAACACCGGGGAGCTGTTTTTT. The chain employs TRBV4-2 and TRBJ2-2, with TRBD2 matching over 8 bases. Germline-derived CDR1 and CDR2 are LGHNA and YNFKEQ. V trimming: 0 bases; J trimming: 2 bases; junction bases outside the gene matches: 8. The CDR3 covers 18 residues.

This chain uses TRBV2 with TRBJ2-7; D perhaps matches TRBD1 (5 bases). Trimming stripped 8 bases from V and 0 bases from J, with 14 bases between. The CDR3 is 14 residues long. Germline CDR1 and CDR2: SNHLY and FYNNEI. The CDR3 loop reads CASDRGASSYEQYF. The DNA for the CDR3 is TGTGCCAGCGACAGAGGAGCGAGCTCCTACGAGCAGTACTTC.

This chain joins TRBV6-1 and TRBJ2-7; D possibly corresponds to TRBD1 (7 bases). This CDR3 has 16 residues. Germline V gene data show CDR1 as MNHNS and CDR2 as SASEGT. Trimming took 1 base from V and 0 from J, leaving 13 bases between them. Here the CDR3 reads CASSEERGDSSYEQYF. The CDR3 nucleotides read TGTGCCAGCAGTGAAGAGAGGGGGGACAGCTCCTACGAGCAGTACTTC.

This chain uses TRBV27 with TRBJ2-3; 8 nucleotides line up with TRBD1. CDR3 length equals 16 residues. CDR1 and CDR2 from the germline V gene are MNHEY and SMNVEV (reference sequence). Trimming took 3 bases from V and 5 from J; bases not matched to a gene: 10. CDR3 sequence (DNA): TGTGCCAGCAGTTTTCTCAGAGGACAGGGAAGAGATACGCAGTATTTT. Its protein is CASSFLRGQGRDTQYF.